The entry below describes one TCR beta chain. Antigen unknown. TCRdb independently ran MiXCR on the reads; one entry per CDR3 protein. This table has a few hundred thousand distinct CDR3 sequences, roughly 15% appearing once. Germline assignment: CDR1 SGHNT and CDR2 YYREEE (reference sequence). The CDR3 length is 15 residues. Trimming removed 1 base from V and 2 bases from J; junction bases left unmatched: 3. The source of the sample is a study of T cell repertoires in cytomegalovirus infection. General observations from the study: The cumulative frequency of public TCR beta families identified carriers of CMV plus the relevant HLA.

The TCR sequence derives from a human donor in good health (CMV status not recorded). Some clones in this sample may be carry-over from other donors' samples. Sequenced: PBMCs. The V gene is TRBV5-4, the J gene TRBJ2-1; TRBD1 aligns across 7 bases. CDR3 in amino acids: CASSLSGTAYNEQFF. The CDR3 bases are TGTGCCAGCAGCTTGTCGGGGACAGCCTACAATGAGCAGTTCTTC.